Sequencing of this T cell receptor beta chain was carried out in a study of monozygotic twins with inflammatory bowel disease. TCRdb re-called the 5' RACE reads; one entry per CDR3 protein, DNA not given. The repertoire shows some 170,000 distinct CDR3 sequences; the top ten hold just under 7.5%. The origin of this receptor is a human donor with ulcerative colitis or Crohn's disease, or a healthy co-twin of an affected twin (not recorded which). The sample comprised blood.

This CDR3 reads CASSVREATNYGYTF. J is TRBJ1-2 and V is TRBV14. This CDR3 has 15 residues. CDR1 is SGHDN, CDR2 FVKESK, per germline.